A single sample is the source of the 3 T cell receptor beta chains below, sequenced in a study of T cell responses to AZD1222 COVID-19 vaccine. Sequencing was performed with immunoSEQ multiplex PCR; in TCRdb, only in-frame clones are kept and a portion is missing. This sample has some 200,000 clones, with approximately 90% found just once. The input for sequencing was peripheral blood, taken 28 days after the second dose of the MenACWY control vaccine. The receptors shown here come from an adult who received the MenACWY meningococcal vaccine as a control.

The J gene is TRBJ1-2, the V gene TRBV5-5; TRBD1 matches at 11 bases. CDR3 length: 17 residues. Trimming at V came to 2 bases and at J to 2 bases, leaving 8 bases not matched to a gene. Germline values: CDR1 SGHKS, CDR2 YYEKEE (reference sequence). Here the CDR3 reads CASSLGTGTGGNYGYTF. Written as DNA, the CDR3 is TGTGCCAGCAGCTTAGGGACCGGGACAGGGGGAAACTATGGCTACACCTTC.

The chain carries TRBV6-2 or TRBV6-3 and TRBJ2-1, with D uncertain. This CDR3 contains 11 residues. From germline, CDR1 is MNHEY and CDR2 SVGEGT. V gave up 5 bases and J gave up 9 bases, with 8 bases separating them. The CDR3 region has the DNA TGTGCCAGCAGTAGGTTTGGTGAGCAGTTCTTC. It translates to CASSRFGEQFF.

The V gene is TRBV19, the J gene TRBJ2-5; D is undetermined. Germline V gives CDR1 LNHDA, CDR2 SQIVND (reference sequence). V lost 5 bases to trimming and J lost 2 bases, with 9 bases between them. This CDR3 contains 13 residues. CDR3 region: CASSRAGQETQYF. DNA of the CDR3: TGTGCCAGTAGTCGGGCAGGTCAAGAGACCCAGTACTTC.